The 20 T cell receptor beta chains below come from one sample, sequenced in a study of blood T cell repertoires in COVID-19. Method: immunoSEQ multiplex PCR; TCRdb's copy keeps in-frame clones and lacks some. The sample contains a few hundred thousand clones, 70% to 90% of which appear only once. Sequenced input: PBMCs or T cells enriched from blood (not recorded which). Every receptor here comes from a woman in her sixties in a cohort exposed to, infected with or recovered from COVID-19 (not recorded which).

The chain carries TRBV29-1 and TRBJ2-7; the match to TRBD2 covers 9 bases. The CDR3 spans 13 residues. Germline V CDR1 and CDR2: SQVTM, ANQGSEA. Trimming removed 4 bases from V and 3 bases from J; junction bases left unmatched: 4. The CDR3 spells CSVALAGSYEQYF. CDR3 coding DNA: TGCAGCGTTGCCCTAGCGGGAAGCTACGAGCAGTACTTC.

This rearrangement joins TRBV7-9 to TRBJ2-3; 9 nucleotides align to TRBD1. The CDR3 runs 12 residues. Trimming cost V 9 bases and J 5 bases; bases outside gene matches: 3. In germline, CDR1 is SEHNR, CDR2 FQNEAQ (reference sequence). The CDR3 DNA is TGTGCCAGGGGACAGGGAGGAGATACGCAGTATTTT. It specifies CARGQGGDTQYF.

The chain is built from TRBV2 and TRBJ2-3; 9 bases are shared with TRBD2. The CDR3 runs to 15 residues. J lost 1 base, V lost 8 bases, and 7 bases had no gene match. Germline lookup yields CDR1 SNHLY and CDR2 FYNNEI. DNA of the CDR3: TGTGCCAGCGGAGCTAGCGGGAAGGGCACAGATACGCAGTATTTT. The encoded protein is CASGASGKGTDTQYF.

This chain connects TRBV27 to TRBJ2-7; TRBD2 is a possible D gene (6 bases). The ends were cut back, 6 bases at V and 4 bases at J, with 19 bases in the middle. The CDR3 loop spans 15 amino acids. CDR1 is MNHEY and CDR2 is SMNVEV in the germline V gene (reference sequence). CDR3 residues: CASSLGAGSTYEQYF. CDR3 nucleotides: TGTGCCAGCAGCTTAGGTGCGGGATCGACGTACGAGCAGTACTTC.

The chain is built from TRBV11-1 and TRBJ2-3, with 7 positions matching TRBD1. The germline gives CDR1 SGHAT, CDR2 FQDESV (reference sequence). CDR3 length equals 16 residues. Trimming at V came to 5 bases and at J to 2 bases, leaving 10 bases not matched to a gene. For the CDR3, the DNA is TGTGCCAGCAGCAGGCGACAGGGTATGGTCACAGATACGCAGTATTTT. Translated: CASSRRQGMVTDTQYF.

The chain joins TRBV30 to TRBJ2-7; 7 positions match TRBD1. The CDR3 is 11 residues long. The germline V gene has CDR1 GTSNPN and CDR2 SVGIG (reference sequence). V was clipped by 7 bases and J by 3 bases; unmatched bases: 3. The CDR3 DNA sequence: TGTGCCTTATGGGACAGCTACGAGCAGTACTTC. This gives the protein CALWDSYEQYF. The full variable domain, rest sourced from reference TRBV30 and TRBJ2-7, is SQTIHQWPATLVQPVGSPLSLECTVEGTSNPNLYWYRQAAGRGLQLLFYSVGIGQISSEVPQNLSASRPQDRQFILSSKKLLLSDSGFYLCALWDSYEQYFGPGTRLTVT.

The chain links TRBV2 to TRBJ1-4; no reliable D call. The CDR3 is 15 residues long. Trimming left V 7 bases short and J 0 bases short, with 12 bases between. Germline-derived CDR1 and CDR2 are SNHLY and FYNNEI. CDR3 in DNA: TGTGCCAGCAACGGTCGGGTTGCAACTAATGAAAAACTGTTTTTT. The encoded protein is CASNGRVATNEKLFF. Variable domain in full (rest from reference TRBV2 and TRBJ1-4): EPEVTQTPSHQVTQMGQEVILRCVPISNHLYFYWYRQILGQKVEFLVSFYNNEISEKSEIFDDQFSVERPDGSNFTLKIRSTKLEDSAMYFCASNGRVATNEKLFFGSGTQLSVL.

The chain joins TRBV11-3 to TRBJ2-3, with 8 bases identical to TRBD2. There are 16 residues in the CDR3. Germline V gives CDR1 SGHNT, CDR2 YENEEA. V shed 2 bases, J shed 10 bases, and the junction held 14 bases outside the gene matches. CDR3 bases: TGTGCCAGCAGCTTACGCGGGACTAGGGGGTCGGACGCGCAGTATTTT. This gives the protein CASSLRGTRGSDAQYF.

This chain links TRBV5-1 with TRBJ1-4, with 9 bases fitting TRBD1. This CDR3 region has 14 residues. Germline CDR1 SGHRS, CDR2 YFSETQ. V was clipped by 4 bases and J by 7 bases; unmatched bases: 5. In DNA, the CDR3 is TGCGCCAGCAGCCACGGACAGGGGTCTGAAAAACTGTTTTTT. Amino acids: CASSHGQGSEKLFF.

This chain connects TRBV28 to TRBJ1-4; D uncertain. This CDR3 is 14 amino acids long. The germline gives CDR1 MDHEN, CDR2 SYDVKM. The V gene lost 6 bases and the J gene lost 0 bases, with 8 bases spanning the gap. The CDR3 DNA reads TGTGCCAGCAGCCTAGTTTCAACTAATGAAAAACTGTTTTTT. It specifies CASSLVSTNEKLFF.

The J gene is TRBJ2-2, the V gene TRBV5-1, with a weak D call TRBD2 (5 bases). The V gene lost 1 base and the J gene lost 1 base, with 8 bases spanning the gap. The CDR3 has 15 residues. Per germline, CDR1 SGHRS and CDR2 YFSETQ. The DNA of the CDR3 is TGCGCCAGCAGCTTGATTGCGGGGAACACCGGGGAGCTGTTTTTT. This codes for CASSLIAGNTGELFF.

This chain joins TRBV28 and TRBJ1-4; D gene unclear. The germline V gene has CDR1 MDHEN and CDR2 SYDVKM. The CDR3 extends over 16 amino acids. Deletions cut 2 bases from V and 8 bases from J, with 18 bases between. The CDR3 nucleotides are TGTGCCAGCAGTTTAACAATCTCAGGCGTGCCGGAAAAACTGTTTTTT. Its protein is CASSLTISGVPEKLFF.

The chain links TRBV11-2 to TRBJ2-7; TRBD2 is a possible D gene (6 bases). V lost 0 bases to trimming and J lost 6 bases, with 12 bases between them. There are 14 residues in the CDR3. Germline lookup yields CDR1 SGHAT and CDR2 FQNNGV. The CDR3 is CASSLDSGTFEQYF. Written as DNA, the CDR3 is TGTGCCAGCAGCTTAGATTCCGGGACTTTCGAGCAGTACTTC.

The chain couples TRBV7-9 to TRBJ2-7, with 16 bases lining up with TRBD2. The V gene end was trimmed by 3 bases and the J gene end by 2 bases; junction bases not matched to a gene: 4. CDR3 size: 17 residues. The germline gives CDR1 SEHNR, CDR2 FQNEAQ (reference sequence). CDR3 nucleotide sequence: TGTGCCAGCAGCTTCGCCGGGACTAGCGGGAGGGCCTACGAGCAGTACTTC. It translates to CASSFAGTSGRAYEQYF.

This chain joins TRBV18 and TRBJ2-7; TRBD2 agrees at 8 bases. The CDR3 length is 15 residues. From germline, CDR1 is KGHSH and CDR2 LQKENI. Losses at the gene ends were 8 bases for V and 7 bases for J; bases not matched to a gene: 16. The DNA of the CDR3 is TGTGCCAGCACCTCAATTACTAGCGGAAGTTGGGAGCAGTACTTC. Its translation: CASTSITSGSWEQYF.

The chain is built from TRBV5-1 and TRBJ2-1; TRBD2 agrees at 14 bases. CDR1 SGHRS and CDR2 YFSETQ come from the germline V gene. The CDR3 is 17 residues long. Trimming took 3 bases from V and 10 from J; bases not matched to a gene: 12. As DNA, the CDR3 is TGCGCCAGCAGCTCGACCCCGGGACTAGCGGGAGCGGGGGAGCAGTTCTTC. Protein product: CASSSTPGLAGAGEQFF.

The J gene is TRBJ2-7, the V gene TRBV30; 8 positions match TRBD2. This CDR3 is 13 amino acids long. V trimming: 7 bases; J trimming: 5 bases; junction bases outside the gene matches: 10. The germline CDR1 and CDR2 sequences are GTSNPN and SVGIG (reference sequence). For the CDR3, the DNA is TGTGCCTCAACGAGCGGGAGAATCGACGAGCAGTACTTC. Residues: CASTSGRIDEQYF. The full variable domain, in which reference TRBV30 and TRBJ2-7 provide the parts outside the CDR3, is SQTIHQWPATLVQPVGSPLSLECTVEGTSNPNLYWYRQAAGRGLQLLFYSVGIGQISSEVPQNLSASRPQDRQFILSSKKLLLSDSGFYLCASTSGRIDEQYFGPGTRLTVT.

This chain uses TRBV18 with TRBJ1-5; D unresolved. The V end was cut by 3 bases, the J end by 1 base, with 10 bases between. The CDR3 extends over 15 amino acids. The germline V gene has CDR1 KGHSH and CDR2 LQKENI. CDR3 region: CASSPARRSNQPQHF. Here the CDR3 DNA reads TGTGCCAGCTCACCGGCCAGAAGAAGCAATCAGCCCCAGCATTTT.

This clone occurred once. The CDR3 DNA follows: TGTGCCAGCTCACCATACAGGGGCGCGAACACCGGGGAGCTGTTTTTT. Translating gives CASSPYRGANTGELFF. The chain links TRBV18 to TRBJ2-2, with 7 bases aligning to TRBD1. The CDR3 covers 16 residues. The V segment lost 2 bases and the J segment 0 bases; nucleotides outside the gene matches: 3. Germline CDR1 reads KGHSH; CDR2 reads LQKENI.

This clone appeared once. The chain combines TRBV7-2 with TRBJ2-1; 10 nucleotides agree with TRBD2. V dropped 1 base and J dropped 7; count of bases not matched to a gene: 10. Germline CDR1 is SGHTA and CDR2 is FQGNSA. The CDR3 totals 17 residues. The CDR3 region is CASSLVGLSGRLNEQFF. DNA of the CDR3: TGTGCCAGCAGCTTAGTGGGGCTTAGCGGGAGGTTAAATGAGCAGTTCTTC.